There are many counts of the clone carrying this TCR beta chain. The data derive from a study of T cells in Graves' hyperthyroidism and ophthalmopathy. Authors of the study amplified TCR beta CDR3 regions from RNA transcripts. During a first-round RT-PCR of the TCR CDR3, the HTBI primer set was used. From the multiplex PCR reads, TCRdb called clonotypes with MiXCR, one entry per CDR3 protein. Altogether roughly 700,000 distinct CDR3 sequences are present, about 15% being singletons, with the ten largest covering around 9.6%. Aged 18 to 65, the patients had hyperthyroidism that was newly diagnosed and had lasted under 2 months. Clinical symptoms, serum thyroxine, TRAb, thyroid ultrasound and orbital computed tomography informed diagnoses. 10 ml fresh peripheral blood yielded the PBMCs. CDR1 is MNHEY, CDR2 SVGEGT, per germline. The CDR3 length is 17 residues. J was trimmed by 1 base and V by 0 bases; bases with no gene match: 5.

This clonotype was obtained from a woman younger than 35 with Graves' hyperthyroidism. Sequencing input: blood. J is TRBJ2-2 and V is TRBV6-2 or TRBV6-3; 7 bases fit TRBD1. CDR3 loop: CASSYSTGTENTGELFF. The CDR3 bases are TGTGCCAGCAGTTACTCGACTGGGACAGAGAACACCGGGGAGCTGTTTTTT.